One sample yielded the 2 T cell receptor beta chains listed below, sequenced in a study of PD-1 blockade in mismatch repair-deficient tumors. The method was immunoSEQ multiplex PCR; TCRdb's version includes in-frame clones alone and lacks a portion of them. The sample comprises about 84,000 clones, approximately 84% of which are singletons, and about 2.6% rests with the top ten. Sequences were derived from peripheral blood, sampled 12 weeks after starting pembrolizumab. The receptors here all came from an adult with mismatch repair-deficient cancer.

This chain joins TRBV6-1 and TRBJ2-7; D is tentatively TRBD1 or TRBD2 (5 bases each). The CDR3 is 14 amino acids. From germline, CDR1 is MNHNS and CDR2 SASEGT. V was trimmed by 1 base and J by 7 bases, leaving 14 bases between them. The chain's CDR3 is CASSEGHGTGEQYF. CDR3 DNA: TGTGCCAGCAGTGAAGGACACGGGACGGGGGAGCAGTACTTC.

The chain links TRBV19 to TRBJ2-3; 8 bases are shared with TRBD2. This CDR3 spans 16 amino acids. CDR1 is LNHDA, CDR2 SQIVND, per germline (reference sequence). V lost 6 bases to trimming and J lost 3 bases; unmatched junction nucleotides: 11. CDR3 residues: CASRTRAGVWTDTQYF. CDR3 DNA sequence: TGTGCCAGTAGAACAAGAGCGGGAGTATGGACAGATACGCAGTATTTT.